This T cell receptor (beta chain) was identified in a study of blood T cell repertoires in COVID-19. The CDR3 is 13 residues long. Trimming took 6 bases from V and 2 from J; bases not matched to a gene: 2. Germline V gene sequence: CDR1 SGHTA, CDR2 FQGTGA. Per the study methods: Amplified reference gene primers provided the basis for estimating nucleated cell counts. Produced via immunoSEQ multiplex PCR; TCRdb's table is partial and in-frame only. The DNA was the basis for D and trimming; V, J and clone size are from that table. The data contain 350,000 or so clones, roughly nine tenths of them singletons.

The chain carries TRBV7-3 and TRBJ1-2, with 8 bases aligning to TRBD1. Sequenced: peripheral blood. This TCR was sampled from an older woman with COVID-19, enrolled during active disease. The CDR3 nucleotides are TGTGCCAGCAGAGGACAGGGCAACTATGGCTACACCTTC. It yields the protein CASRGQGNYGYTF.